Here is one T cell receptor (beta chain) with its context. Its antigen is still unknown. The germline V gene has CDR1 SEHNR and CDR2 FQNEAQ (reference sequence). CDR3 length: 14 residues. The V end lost 1 base, the J end lost 2 bases, and 9 bases lay between the germline ends. By flow cytometry, patients selected for sequencing had shown an expansion of CD8+CD57+ cells. Among the patients, none had received any therapy at the time of blood sampling. This sample stems from a study of CD8+CD57+ T cells in acquired aplastic anemia. Study-level points and caveats: Patient and control CD8+ Simpson's diversity was not significantly different. About 30 CD8+ CDR3 sequences occurred in both the patients and the controls.

It was genomic DNA that served as the template for profiling TCR beta VDJ and CDR3. TCRdb reprocessed the reads via MiXCR and lists one record per CDR3 protein. The table includes around 130,000 distinct CDR3 sequences, over 55% detected once. This clonotype was sampled from a human donor with aplastic anemia. Sequenced: sorted CD4+, CD8+, or CD8+CD57+ T cells (not recorded which) from PBMCs. V usage is TRBV7-9 and J usage is TRBJ2-7; D is ambiguous. The CDR3 is CASSLDDTTYEQYF. CDR3 DNA sequence: TGTGCCAGCAGCTTAGATGACACCACCTACGAGCAGTACTTC.